The clone carrying this T cell receptor beta chain was observed a single time. What it binds is not known. If patients had autoimmune disease history or systemic immunosuppression, they were excluded. V was clipped by 5 bases and J by 5 bases, with 18 bases between them. CDR1 is SGHNT and CDR2 is YENEEA in the germline V gene. This CDR3 spans 15 amino acids. The repertoire was sequenced with immunoSEQ multiplex PCR; TCRdb's copy has only in-frame clones and lacks some. Among 25,000 or so clones listed, 83% were seen once. The data stem from a study of OX40 agonist ivuxolimab in advanced cancers. Study-wide context: Ivuxolimab, which patients received intravenously every 2 weeks, was dosed at 0.01 to 10 mg/kg. In three patients, partial responses were observed, one with hepatocellular carcinoma and two with cutaneous melanoma. General study findings and limits: The study observed clonal expansion of CD4+ and CD8+ blood T cells by week 6 at 0.1 to 3.0 mg/kg.

The sequence came from an adult with an advanced solid tumor such as melanoma, head and neck, liver or kidney cancer. The sample in question was CD4+ or CD8+ T cells sorted from blood, obtained in a trial of the OX40 agonist ivuxolimab. This chain links TRBV11-3 with TRBJ2-5, with a weak D call TRBD1 (6 bases). This CDR3 reads CASSPSHRVGETQYF. CDR3 DNA sequence: TGTGCCAGCAGCCCCTCCCACAGGGTTGGGGAGACCCAGTACTTC. The whole variable domain, filled in from reference TRBV11-3 and TRBJ2-5, reads EAGVVQSPRYKIIEKKQPVAFWCNPISGHNTLYWYLQNLGQGPELLIRYENEEAVDDSQLPKDRFSAERLKGVDSTLKIQPAELGDSAVYLCASSPSHRVGETQYFGPGTRLLVL.